This T cell receptor beta chain was sequenced for a study of molecular identifiers for immune sequencing clone quantification. TCRdb redid the calling of the PCR reads with MiXCR, one entry per CDR3 protein. The table has tens of thousands of distinct CDR3 sequences, approximately 17% seen once. The table lists this clonotype with many counts. The antigen is not known. The CDR3 runs to 21 residues. Germline V lookup: CDR1 MGHRA, CDR2 YSYEKL. The J segment lost 1 base and the V segment lost 1 base, leaving 17 bases of the junction unmatched. Regarding the study as a whole: Sharing of a barcode by identical TCR molecules could cause highly expanded clone sizes to be underestimated.

The sample taken for sequencing was naive CD8+ T cells from blood, with Jurkat cell RNA spiked in. The subset: FACS-sorted CD8+CD4-CCR7+CD45RA+ naive T cells. The rearrangement joins TRBV4-1 to TRBJ2-5; 11 nucleotides line up with TRBD2. This clonotype was sampled from a human donor in good health. Some libraries in this study had Jurkat cell RNA spiked in. CDR3 region: CASSQVPNPGRLAGIQETQYF. In DNA form, the CDR3 reads TGCGCCAGCAGCCAAGTTCCAAACCCCGGCCGACTAGCGGGAATCCAAGAGACCCAGTACTTC.